This TCR beta chain was sequenced for a study of cytomegalovirus exposure and HLA in healthy donors. With 60 Vbeta and 13 Jbeta primers, the PCR was carried out. Original handling: Later analysis identified tens of millions of unique TCR beta chains, about 10 million shared. Clones were sequenced by immunoSEQ multiplex PCR, and TCRdb holds only the in-frame ones, with some missing. V and J calls and clone size are copied from that table; D and trimming were computed from the DNA. The sample has 200,000 to 250,000 clones; approximately 84% are singletons. The CDR3 runs 13 residues. Trimming took 3 bases from V and 13 from J, leaving 17 bases between them. CDR1 SGHDT and CDR2 YYEEEE come from the germline V gene. General observations from the study: As a later analysis showed, a missense DCLRE1C variant was linked to trimming of TCR beta V- and J-genes. The analysis excluded some indistinguishable V segments, including TRBV6-2 and TRBV6-3. Per a prior analysis, the majority of TCR beta V segments were productive roughly 90% or roughly 30% of the time.

Remarks on this clone: As yet, its antigen is unknown. This CDR3 is also generated by other DNA sequences in the sample.

V gene TRBV5-6 combines with J gene TRBJ1-5; D unclear. The source of this sequence is a woman between 40 and 55 years old in good health and CMV-seronegative. The sample taken for sequencing was PBMCs. The CDR3 sequence is CASSSSEGLPQHF. The CDR3, as DNA: TGTGCCAGCAGCTCCTCGGAGGGATTGCCTCAGCATTTT.